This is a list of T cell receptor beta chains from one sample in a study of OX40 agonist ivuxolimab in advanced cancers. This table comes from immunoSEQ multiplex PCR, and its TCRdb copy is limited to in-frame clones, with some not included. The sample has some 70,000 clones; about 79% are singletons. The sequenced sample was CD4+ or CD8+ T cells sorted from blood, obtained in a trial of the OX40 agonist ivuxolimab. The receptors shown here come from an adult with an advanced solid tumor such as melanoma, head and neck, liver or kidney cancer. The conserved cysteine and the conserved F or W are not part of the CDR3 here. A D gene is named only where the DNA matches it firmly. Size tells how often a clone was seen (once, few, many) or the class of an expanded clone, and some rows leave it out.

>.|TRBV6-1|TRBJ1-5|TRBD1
ASNPGQTSNQPQH
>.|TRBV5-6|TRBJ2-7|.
ASSLWRGEQY
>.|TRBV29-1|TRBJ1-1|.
SVGGEGAEAF
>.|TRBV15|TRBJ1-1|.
ATSRADTEAF
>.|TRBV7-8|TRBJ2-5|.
ASSLGVAAETQY
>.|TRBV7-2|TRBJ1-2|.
ASSLEVRPTSGYT
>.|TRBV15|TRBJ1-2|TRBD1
ATSRIGGSGYGYT
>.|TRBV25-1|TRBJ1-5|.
ASSGPGPDQPQH
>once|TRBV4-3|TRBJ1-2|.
ASSRALNLDGYT
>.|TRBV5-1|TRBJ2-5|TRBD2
ASSRLAGETQY
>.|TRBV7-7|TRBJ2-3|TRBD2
ASSPGTSGGNTQY
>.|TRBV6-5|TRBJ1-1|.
ASSSRGNTEAF
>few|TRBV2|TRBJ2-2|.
ASSAGTRPWELF
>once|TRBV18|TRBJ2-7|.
ASSPKGGIYEQY
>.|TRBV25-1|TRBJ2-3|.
ASSARGTVRNTDTQY
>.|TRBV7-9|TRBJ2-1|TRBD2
ASTERGISNEQF
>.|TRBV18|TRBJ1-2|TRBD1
ASSQGQNYGYT
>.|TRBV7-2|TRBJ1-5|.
ASSPLGGGNQPQH
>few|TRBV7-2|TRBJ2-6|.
ASSLLGPSSGANVLT
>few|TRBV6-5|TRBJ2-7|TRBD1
ASSYSGQGAFEQY
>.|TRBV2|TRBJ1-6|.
ASMNRGDSPLH
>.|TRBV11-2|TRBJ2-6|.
ASSLGGANVLT
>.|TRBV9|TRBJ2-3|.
ASSVTSGGTDTQY
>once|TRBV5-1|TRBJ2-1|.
ASSTRGSTNEQF
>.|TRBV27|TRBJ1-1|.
ASSLAGEPLLEAF
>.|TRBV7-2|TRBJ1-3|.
ASSRKQVVGVDTIY
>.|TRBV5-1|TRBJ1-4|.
ASSYGTGEKLF
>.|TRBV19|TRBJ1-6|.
ASSISWTRGESPLH
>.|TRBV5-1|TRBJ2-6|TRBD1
ASSFRWDSYSGANVLT
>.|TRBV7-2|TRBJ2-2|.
ASSLRRGNGELF
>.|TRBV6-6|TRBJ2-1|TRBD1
ASSSPGTVDNNEQF
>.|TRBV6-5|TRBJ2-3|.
ASRIDGTDTQY
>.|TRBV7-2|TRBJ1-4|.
ASRSRGGVNEKLF
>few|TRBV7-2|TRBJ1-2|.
ASSFVERTDYT
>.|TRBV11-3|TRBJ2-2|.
TRVQGNVRTGELF
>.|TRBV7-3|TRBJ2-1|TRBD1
ASSPPGTGNNEQF
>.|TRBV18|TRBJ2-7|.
ASSPRQGTYEQY
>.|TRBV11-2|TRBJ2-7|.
ASSSGQTYEQY
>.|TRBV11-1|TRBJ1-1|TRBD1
ASSDPGTGNTEAF
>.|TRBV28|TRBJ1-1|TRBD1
ASRKGAGGLRGHTEAF
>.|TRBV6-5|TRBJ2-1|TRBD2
ASRGLAGAYNEQF
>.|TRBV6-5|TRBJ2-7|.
ASRRGQTYEQY
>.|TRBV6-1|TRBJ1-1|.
ASSEWRRGRTEAF
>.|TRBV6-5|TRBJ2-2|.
ASSSVNTGELF
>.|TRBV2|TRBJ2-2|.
ASSVGNFGGELF
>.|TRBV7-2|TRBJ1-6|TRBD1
ASSLGGQGYSPLH
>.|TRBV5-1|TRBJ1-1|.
ASSLTVNTEAF
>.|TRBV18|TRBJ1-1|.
ASSPRLSGTVNTEAF
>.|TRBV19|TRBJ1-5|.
ASSTGAGQPQH
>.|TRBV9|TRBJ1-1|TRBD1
ASSVMGQMHTEAF